This is a list of T cell receptor beta chains from one sample in a study of cytomegalovirus exposure and HLA in healthy donors. Data came from immunoSEQ multiplex PCR; TCRdb stores just in-frame clones and leaves some out. The sample records some 140,000 clones, around 85% being singletons. Sequences were obtained from PBMCs. All receptors come from a young man in good health and CMV-seronegative. Both conserved end residues are part of each CDR3. A D gene is named only where the DNA matches it firmly. Expanded clones get a size class; other rows say once, few or many, or leave the size out.

D | J | V | size | length | DNA | CDR3
- | TRBJ1-4 | TRBV2 | once | 11 | TGTGCCAGCACCTCGACAGGAAAACTGTTTTTT | CASTSTGKLFF
TRBD2 | TRBJ2-5 | TRBV27 | - | 15 | TGTGCCAGCAGTCCTAGCGGGGCGTACCAAGAGACCCAGTACTTC | CASSPSGAYQETQYF
- | TRBJ1-5 | TRBV28 | - | 14 | TGTGCCAGCATGGGAGGTCACGGCAATCAGCCCCAGCATTTT | CASMGGHGNQPQHF
- | TRBJ2-3 | TRBV7-9 | - | 13 | TGTGCCAGCGACGGGACTAGCACAGATACGCAGTATTTT | CASDGTSTDTQYF
- | TRBJ2-4 | TRBV4-2 | few | 16 | TGTGCCAGCAGCCAAGCTGAGACAGCCACCAAAAACATTCAGTACTTC | CASSQAETATKNIQYF
- | TRBJ2-5 | TRBV11-3 | - | 12 | TGTGCCAGCAGCTTAGGGAGAGAGACCCAGTACTTC | CASSLGRETQYF
TRBD2 | TRBJ2-1 | TRBV11-3 | - | 15 | TGTGCCAGCAGCCCCGGGACTAGCGGTAGCACAGGGCAGTTCTTC | CASSPGTSGSTGQFF
- | TRBJ2-1 | TRBV7-9 | - | 18 | TGTGCCAGCAGTGACGTCCTCTTGTCCCCGGGGTACTACAATGAGCAGTTCTTC | CASSDVLLSPGYYNEQFF
TRBD1 | TRBJ1-2 | TRBV11-2 | - | 16 | TGTGCCAGCAGCTTATTGCGGGGACAGGGGGACTATGGCTACACCTTC | CASSLLRGQGDYGYTF
TRBD1 | TRBJ2-1 | TRBV5-1 | - | 18 | TGCGCCAGCAGCTGGGGGACAGGCTCGTGGGGCTCCTACAATGAGCAGTTCTTC | CASSWGTGSWGSYNEQFF
TRBD1 | TRBJ1-1 | TRBV2 | - | 15 | TGTGCCAACATAAGAGACAGGGGCCTCAGGACTGAAGCTTTCTTT | CANIRDRGLRTEAFF
- | TRBJ2-7 | TRBV7-6 | few | 13 | TGTGCCAGCAGCTTAACCCTAACCGGGGAGCAGTACTTC | CASSLTLTGEQYF
TRBD1 | TRBJ1-2 | TRBV6-5 | - | 13 | TGTGCCAGCAGTTTGACAGGGAACTATGGCTACACCTTC | CASSLTGNYGYTF
- | TRBJ1-6 | TRBV4-1 | - | 16 | TGCGCCAGCAGCCACCCCTTGGCAGGTTATAATTCACCCCTCCACTTT | CASSHPLAGYNSPLHF
TRBD2 | TRBJ2-5 | TRBV7-9 | - | 17 | TGTGCCAGCAGCTTATGGCTAGCGGGGGAGTACCAAGAGACCCAGTACTTC | CASSLWLAGEYQETQYF
- | TRBJ2-3 | TRBV5-6 | - | 14 | TGTGCCAGCAGCTACAGCGGTAGCACAGATACGCAGTATTTT | CASSYSGSTDTQYF
- | TRBJ1-2 | TRBV29-1 | - | 14 | TGCAGCGTTGAAGACCCTCTTGTTAACTATGGCTACACCTTC | CSVEDPLVNYGYTF